The 24 T cell receptor beta chains reported below all come from one sample, sequenced in a study of post-analysis software for immune sequencing data (dated by TCRdb to the mid-2010s). The library was produced with PCR. This sample was sequenced with an Illumina HiSeq 2500. To reduce PCR and sequencing biases, unique molecular identifiers were incorporated into the TCR beta cDNA libraries. TCRdb reworked the public reads: Q25 trimming with fastp, MiXCR clone assembly, productive beta chains retained. Entries that share a CDR3 protein sequence are merged under the most common genes and DNA. The sample yields some 890,000 distinct CDR3 sequences; around 50% were counted once. About 4.5% of the sample comes from the top ten. These receptors' targets are unknown. What the authors observed across the whole study: Significantly higher frequencies in patients than in controls were found for several TRBV segments, including TRBV5-6, TRBV5-1 and TRBV20-1.

The sequenced sample consisted of blood. The source is a girl between 5 and 17 years old with multiple sclerosis.

This sequence joins TRBV4-1 and TRBJ1-4, with unresolved D. The V end lost 3 bases, the J end lost 3 bases, and 14 bases lay between the germline ends. The CDR3 is 16 residues long. CDR1 and CDR2 from the germline V gene are MGHRA and YSYEKL. The CDR3 spells CASSHIPGRPNEKLFF. CDR3 bases: TGCGCCAGCAGCCATATCCCCGGGAGGCCTAATGAAAAACTGTTTTTT.

This clonotype has a handful of counts. Written as DNA, the CDR3 is TGTGCCAGCATGAACGGACTATTCTCGCAGTATTTT. This codes for CASMNGLFSQYF. This chain links TRBV25-1 with TRBJ2-3, with D maybe TRBD2 (6 bases). CDR3 length equals 12 residues. In germline, CDR1 is MGHDK, CDR2 SYGVNS. V was shortened by 7 bases and J by 10 bases, with 15 bases between the two germline ends.

The V call is TRBV29-1, the J call TRBJ2-1; D is perhaps TRBD2 (6 bases). Trimming took off 6 bases at V and 4 bases at J, with 13 bases between the two ends. Per the germline V gene, CDR1 is SQVTM and CDR2 is ANQGSEA. The CDR3 runs to 13 residues. CDR3 DNA: TGCAGCGTGGGGGGACTTACATACAATGAGCAGTTCTTC. Translating gives CSVGGLTYNEQFF.

This chain uses TRBV4-1 with TRBJ1-5, with no clear D. V was clipped by 1 base and J by 4 bases, with 11 bases between them. CDR1 and CDR2 from the germline V gene are MGHRA and YSYEKL. The CDR3 contains 15 residues. CDR3 protein: CASSQGTERNQPQHF. For the CDR3, the DNA is TGCGCCAGCAGCCAAGGGACCGAGCGGAATCAGCCCCAGCATTTT.

This chain connects TRBV5-6 to TRBJ2-7, with 8 bases that match TRBD2. Losses at the gene ends were 4 bases for V and 4 bases for J; bases not matched to a gene: 10. CDR1 and CDR2 from the germline V gene are SGHDT and YYEEEE. The CDR3 runs to 15 residues. The DNA of the CDR3 is TGTGCCAGCAGCGGTGGGACTAGGAGGGAATACGAGCAGTACTTC. This sequence encodes CASSGGTRREYEQYF. Based on the CDR3 plus reference TRBV5-6 and TRBJ2-7, the full variable domain is DAGVTQSPTHLIKTRGQQVTLRCSPKSGHDTVSWYQQALGQGPQFIFQYYEEEERQRGNFPDRFSGHQFPNYSSELNVNALLLGDSALYLCASSGGTRREYEQYFGPGTRLTVT.

In nucleotides, the CDR3 is TGTGCCAGCAGTTTAGGACAGATAGGGACAGGCGTAAATGAGCAGTTCTTC. Residues: CASSLGQIGTGVNEQFF. The V call is TRBV12-3 or TRBV12-4, the J call TRBJ2-1; the match to TRBD1 covers 8 bases. The length of the CDR3 is 17 residues. J was trimmed by 7 bases and V by 1 base; bases with no gene match: 12.

The chain couples TRBV21-1 to TRBJ2-7; TRBD1, the table's D call, was not compared with the DNA. TRBV21-1 is marked as a pseudogene. This CDR3 has 16 residues. As DNA, the CDR3 is TGTGCCAGCAGCACCAACCGGGACCGGGGGGTCTACGAGCAGTACTTC. Translated, it gives CASSTNRDRGVYEQYF.

The CDR3 region is CAIRVGDTEAFF. The CDR3 nucleotides are TGTGCCATCAGGGTCGGGGACACTGAAGCTTTCTTT. This rearrangement joins TRBV10-3 to TRBJ1-1; D gene ambiguous. CDR1 and CDR2 from the germline V gene are ENHRY and SYGVKD. The CDR3 sequence is 12 residues long. Trimming cost V 6 bases and J 3 bases, with 8 bases left between them.

V is TRBV27 and J is TRBJ2-7; TRBD1 is a possible D gene (6 bases). Germline V lookup: CDR1 MNHEY, CDR2 SMNVEV (reference sequence). The CDR3 sequence is 14 residues long. V was pared by 3 bases and J by 3 bases, with 12 bases between. The CDR3 loop reads CASSLGDNLYEQYF. CDR3 in DNA: TGTGCCAGCAGTTTGGGGGACAACCTCTACGAGCAGTACTTC.

This clonotype has just a few counts. The rearrangement joins TRBV7-2 to TRBJ1-5; the D is unclear. This CDR3 has 15 amino acids. The V and J ends lost 5 bases and 0 bases respectively, with 11 bases between them. Germline V gene data show CDR1 as SGHTA and CDR2 as FQGNSA. The CDR3 region has the DNA TGTGCCAGCAGCGAGGGTACTTCTAGCAATCAGCCCCAGCATTTT. Protein product: CASSEGTSSNQPQHF.

The rearrangement joins TRBV12-5 to TRBJ2-3; 7 bases line up with TRBD1. This CDR3 comprises 14 residues. V was pared by 6 bases and J by 1 base, with 4 bases of the junction left unmatched. From germline, CDR1 is LGHNT and CDR2 FRNRAP. CDR3 coding DNA: TGTGCTAGTGGCCTCGGGACAGGCACAGATACGCAGTATTTT. Translation gives CASGLGTGTDTQYF.

This chain links TRBV5-5 with TRBJ2-5, with D unclear. Germline loops: CDR1 SGHKS, CDR2 YYEKEE (reference sequence). Between the trimmed V and J ends, which lost 2 bases and 5 bases, there was a span of 16 bases. This CDR3 has 15 residues. CDR3 in DNA: TGTGCCAGCAGCTTATTGGACCCCCGACTTGAGACCCAGTACTTC. It specifies CASSLLDPRLETQYF.

This chain joins TRBV20-1 and TRBJ2-4; 12 bases line up with TRBD2. The ends lost 3 bases at V and 13 bases at J; junction bases unmatched: 13. The CDR3 extends over 15 amino acids. Germline V gene lookup returns CDR1 DFQATT and CDR2 SNEGSKA (reference sequence). CDR3 sequence: CSARGLAGGLLEQYF. The CDR3, as DNA: TGCAGTGCTAGGGGTCTAGCGGGAGGGCTCCTGGAGCAGTACTTC.

The chain is built from TRBV24-1 and TRBJ2-1, with D perhaps matching TRBD2 (6 bases). This CDR3 contains 15 residues. V was shortened by 3 bases and J by 5 bases, with 13 bases between the two germline ends. Germline-derived CDR1 and CDR2 are KGHDR and SFDVKD. The chain's CDR3 is CATSDPNSGDNEQFF. Written as DNA, the CDR3 is TGTGCCACCAGTGATCCGAATAGCGGAGACAATGAGCAGTTCTTC.

The genes are TRBV27 and TRBJ1-1; D gene uncertain. The CDR3 has 15 amino acids. The V gene's germline CDR1 is MNHEY and CDR2 SMNVEV (reference sequence). V shed 4 bases and J shed 1 base, with 13 bases lying between them. The CDR3 loop is CASSSLLGRNTEAFF. Written as DNA, the CDR3 is TGTGCCAGCAGTTCTCTACTAGGGCGGAACACTGAAGCTTTCTTT.

The chain employs TRBV10-3 and TRBJ2-5, with D possibly matching TRBD2 (6 bases). Trimming shortened V by 2 bases and J by 2 bases, and 9 bases separated the two germline ends. The CDR3 is made up of 14 amino acids. Germline CDR1 reads ENHRY; CDR2 reads SYGVKD. CDR3 region: CAISEGGIQETQYF. As DNA, the CDR3 is TGTGCCATCAGTGAGGGAGGGATACAAGAGACCCAGTACTTC.

The chain has TRBV20-1 and TRBJ2-1, with D tentatively TRBD2 (6 bases). The CDR3 sequence is 15 residues long. In germline, CDR1 is DFQATT, CDR2 SNEGSKA (reference sequence). V lost 3 bases and J 7 bases, leaving 19 bases between the germline ends. The CDR3 protein is CSASPREVVWNEQFF. In DNA form, the CDR3 reads TGCAGTGCTAGCCCAAGGGAGGTCGTTTGGAATGAGCAGTTCTTC.

The chain joins TRBV5-1 to TRBJ2-7; D remains ambiguous. The length of the CDR3 is 12 residues. CDR1 SGHRS and CDR2 YFSETQ come from the germline V gene. V shed 7 bases and J shed 1 base, with 9 bases lying between them. In DNA form, the CDR3 reads TGCGCCAGCGCGGCGGAGTCCTACGAGCAGTACTTC. It is translated as CASAAESYEQYF.

This clonotype was recorded a few times. The CDR3 nucleotides read TGCGCCAGCAGCTCTCGCGGGGGGTCCTACAATGAGCAGTTCTTC. This sequence encodes CASSSRGGSYNEQFF. The genes are TRBV5-1 and TRBJ2-1; TRBD2 agrees at 8 bases. Germline-derived CDR1 and CDR2 are SGHRS and YFSETQ. The CDR3 is 15 amino acids. The ends lost 3 bases at V and 1 base at J; junction bases unmatched: 3.

The sample holds a few counts of this clonotype. V is TRBV20-1 and J is TRBJ2-7; 8 bases match TRBD1. Losses at the gene ends were 7 bases for V and 1 base for J; bases not matched to a gene: 6. CDR1 is DFQATT, CDR2 SNEGSKA, per germline (reference sequence). The CDR3 is made up of 13 amino acids. CDR3 region: CSVYDRGSYEQYF. The CDR3 coding sequence is TGCAGTGTGTACGACAGGGGTTCCTACGAGCAGTACTTC.

The chain is built from TRBV7-2 and TRBJ2-7; 14 bases align to TRBD2. The CDR3 is 18 residues long. Germline loops: CDR1 SGHTA, CDR2 FQGNSA. The trim removed 0 bases at V and 3 bases at J, leaving 7 bases unmatched. This CDR3 is CASSLAGGLAGGIYEQYF. The CDR3, as DNA: TGTGCCAGCAGCTTAGCGGGAGGACTAGCGGGGGGCATCTACGAGCAGTACTTC.

The sample holds a few counts of this clonotype. This chain connects TRBV29-1 to TRBJ1-5, with TRBD1 matching over 9 bases. J was trimmed by 2 bases and V by 5 bases; bases with no gene match: 13. The CDR3 is made up of 17 amino acids. Germline V CDR1 and CDR2: SQVTM, ANQGSEA. The CDR3 DNA sequence: TGCAGCGTTCAAACAGGGGGCGGCGAGCTCGGCAATCAGCCCCAGCATTTT. This translates into CSVQTGGGELGNQPQHF.

For this clonotype: Mismatch with germline at one junction end may stem from a read error. This rearrangement joins TRBV4-1 to TRBJ2-5; no clear D gene. The closer fit of TRBJ2-7 to the DNA end suggests the J call may be wrong. Germline V gene lookup returns CDR1 MGHRA and CDR2 YSYEKL. This CDR3 contains 13 residues. CDR3 sequence (DNA): TGCGTCAGCAGCACGCCGTACAACGACGAGCAGTACTTC. Its protein is CVSSTPYNDEQYF.

Comment on this clonotype: Relative to the germline gene, one junction end is altered; a read error may explain this. The chain employs TRBV10-3 and TRBJ2-7; 7 bases map to TRBD1. In germline, CDR1 is ENHRY, CDR2 SYGVKD. The CDR3 loop spans 14 amino acids. This chain's CDR3 is CAVSESYRGYEQYF. The CDR3 DNA sequence: TGTGCCGTCAGTGAGTCTTACAGGGGCTACGAGCAGTACTTC.